These 17 T cell receptor beta chains share one sample of origin, sequenced in a study of blood T cell repertoires in COVID-19 (dated by TCRdb to the early 2020s). The method was the immunoSEQ multiplex PCR assay. In its TCRdb copy, this immuneACCESS table keeps in-frame sequences only and misses some clones. Where compared with another copy, unresolved V genes explain less than half of these, and the others have no known cause. In this sample the table shows around 50,000 clones, more than 65% of which occur a single time. The ten largest account for 7.5% to 8.5% of the sample. The sequencing input was peripheral blood. Receptors were obtained from a human donor in a cohort sampled during active COVID-19.

On this clone: In the same sample, other DNA sequences code for this CDR3. The chain joins TRBV7-9 to TRBJ1-1; maybe TRBD1 (5 bases). The CDR3 consists of 12 residues. Germline CDR1 SEHNR, CDR2 FQNEAQ (reference sequence). Trimming stripped 5 bases from V and 7 bases from J, with 11 bases between. CDR3 residues: CASSLGGIEAFF. DNA of the CDR3: TGTGCCAGCAGCCTCGGGGGGATTGAAGCTTTCTTT. The full variable domain, rest sourced from reference TRBV7-9 and TRBJ1-1, is DTGVSQNPRHKITKRGQNVTFRCDPISEHNRLYWYRQTLGQGPEFLTYFQNEAQLEKSRLLSDRFSAERPKGSFSTLEIQRTEQGDSAMYLCASSLGGIEAFFGQGTRLTVV.

J is TRBJ2-5 and V is TRBV24-1; 10 bases align to TRBD2. The CDR3 contains 16 residues. V was pared by 4 bases and J by 5 bases, with 9 bases of the junction left unmatched. Germline V gene data show CDR1 as KGHDR and CDR2 as SFDVKD. The CDR3 coding sequence is TGTGCCACCAGTGAGCCCGGGACTAGCGACGATGAGACCCAGTACTTC. Its translation: CATSEPGTSDDETQYF.

The rearrangement links TRBV6-6 to TRBJ2-7; 7 positions match TRBD1. Germline V gene lookup returns CDR1 MNHNY and CDR2 SVGAGI (reference sequence). The CDR3 runs 12 residues. J was trimmed by 6 bases and V by 6 bases; bases with no gene match: 5. CDR3 sequence reads: CASSPGQSEQYF. As DNA, the CDR3 is TGTGCCAGCAGCCCGGGACAGTCCGAGCAGTACTTC.

The chain uses TRBV19 and TRBJ2-3; D perhaps matches TRBD1 (6 bases). The germline CDR1 and CDR2 sequences are LNHDA and SQIVND (reference sequence). The ends were cut back, 5 bases at V and 2 bases at J, with 14 bases in the middle. The CDR3 has 15 amino acids. Here the CDR3 DNA reads TGTGCCAGTAGTCGGGCAGGGGAACCCACAGATACGCAGTATTTT. Protein: CASSRAGEPTDTQYF.

This chain uses TRBV4-1 with TRBJ1-6; D not resolved. Deletions cut 4 bases from V and 5 bases from J, with 6 bases between. Looked up from germline, CDR1 is MGHRA and CDR2 is YSYEKL. This CDR3 has 13 amino acids. The CDR3 sequence is CASSPHDNSPLHF. CDR3 nucleotides: TGCGCCAGCAGCCCACACGATAATTCACCCCTCCACTTT.

V and J are TRBV6-5 and TRBJ2-1; 10 nucleotides line up with TRBD1. Germline assignment: CDR1 MNHEY and CDR2 SVGAGI. Trimming cost V 6 bases and J 5 bases; bases outside gene matches: 7. This CDR3 has 15 residues. The CDR3 is CASRRPGQGHNEQFF. The CDR3 bases are TGTGCCAGCAGGAGACCGGGACAGGGGCACAATGAGCAGTTCTTC.

J is TRBJ1-1 and V is TRBV27, with 10 bases lining up with TRBD1. This CDR3 spans 16 amino acids. Germline V gene sequence: CDR1 MNHEY, CDR2 SMNVEV (reference sequence). Germline trimming cut 4 bases from V and 5 bases from J; bases unmatched to any gene: 10. CDR3 sequence: CASSSTGGKVGTEAFF. CDR3 DNA: TGTGCCAGCAGTTCGACAGGGGGCAAAGTGGGAACTGAAGCTTTCTTT.

This clone has a handful of counts. The V call is TRBV7-9, the J call TRBJ1-3, with 7 bases that match TRBD1. Trimming at V came to 5 bases and at J to 2 bases, leaving 6 bases not matched to a gene. The CDR3 is 15 amino acids. From germline, CDR1 is SEHNR and CDR2 FQNEAQ (reference sequence). This CDR3 is CASSPLQGTGNTIYF. The CDR3 coding sequence is TGTGCCAGCAGCCCACTACAGGGGACTGGAAACACCATATATTTT.

The V call is TRBV14, the J call TRBJ2-1; D call uncertain. This CDR3 region has 13 residues. V was clipped by 0 bases and J by 9 bases, with 9 bases between them. Germline-derived CDR1 and CDR2 are SGHDN and FVKESK. The CDR3 DNA reads TGTGCCAGCAGCCAAGAGTCGAGGAGTGAGCAGTTCTTC. This codes for CASSQESRSEQFF.

This chain links TRBV10-3 with TRBJ2-2; D is perhaps TRBD1 (5 bases). Trimming removed 7 bases at V and 0 bases at J, with 9 bases between. In germline, CDR1 is ENHRY, CDR2 SYGVKD. The CDR3 is 14 residues long. The CDR3 DNA follows: TGTGCCATCAAGGGGAACACGAACACCGGGGAGCTGTTTTTT. It translates to CAIKGNTNTGELFF.

The chain joins TRBV5-4 to TRBJ2-7; maybe TRBD2 (6 bases). CDR3 length equals 11 residues. V was pared by 2 bases and J by 6 bases, with 6 bases between. Germline values: CDR1 SGHNT, CDR2 YYREEE (reference sequence). The CDR3 nucleotides are TGTGCCAGCAGCTTAGCGGGCGAGCAGTACTTC. It encodes CASSLAGEQYF.

The genes are TRBV7-2 and TRBJ2-3; 8 positions match TRBD1. The germline V gene has CDR1 SGHTA and CDR2 FQGNSA. CDR3 length equals 17 residues. V lost 4 bases, J lost 2 bases, and 11 bases stayed unmatched. The DNA for the CDR3 is TGTGCCAGCAGCTCTCAGGGGGCTAGCAGTTTCACAGATACGCAGTATTTT. Protein: CASSSQGASSFTDTQYF.

J is TRBJ2-1 and V is TRBV2; the D gene is possibly TRBD2 (6 bases). This CDR3 spans 13 amino acids. Germline V gene lookup returns CDR1 SNHLY and CDR2 FYNNEI. Trimming removed 7 bases from V and 12 bases from J, with 19 bases in between. This CDR3 is CASNQLGGTGQFF. The CDR3 nucleotides are TGTGCCAGCAACCAGCTAGGAGGGACGGGGCAGTTCTTC.

The chain is built from TRBV6-2 or TRBV6-3 and TRBJ1-5; 9 positions match TRBD1. The CDR3 totals 14 residues. V lost 5 bases to trimming and J lost 7 bases; unmatched junction nucleotides: 6. Germline V CDR1 and CDR2: MNHEY, SVGEGT. CDR3 sequence: CASSRDRARQPQHF. The CDR3 bases are TGTGCCAGCAGTAGGGACAGGGCGCGACAGCCCCAGCATTTT.

This clone has a single count. The rearrangement joins TRBV11-2 to TRBJ2-5, with 7 positions matching TRBD2. Trimming removed 7 bases from V and 5 bases from J; junction bases left unmatched: 13. The CDR3 contains 15 residues. Germline V gene data show CDR1 as SGHAT and CDR2 as FQNNGV. CDR3 DNA sequence: TGTGCCAGCACCGGCGGCAGCGGGATCCGCGAGACCCAGTACTTC. As protein: CASTGGSGIRETQYF.

V gene TRBV28 combines with J gene TRBJ2-3; 11 bases agree with TRBD2. The ends lost 3 bases at V and 1 base at J; junction bases unmatched: 9. The CDR3 contains 18 residues. CDR1 is MDHEN, CDR2 SYDVKM, per germline. The CDR3 is CASSLITSGSMGTDTQYF. For the CDR3, the DNA is TGTGCCAGCAGTTTGATCACTAGCGGGAGTATGGGCACAGATACGCAGTATTTT.

This chain connects TRBV29-1 to TRBJ2-2; no clear D. Germline loops: CDR1 SQVTM, CDR2 ANQGSEA. The CDR3 has 12 residues. Trimming removed 4 bases from V and 6 bases from J, with 9 bases in between. The CDR3 nucleotides read TGCAGCGTTGTCGAGGAGCCCGGGGAGCTGTTTTTT. It encodes CSVVEEPGELFF.